This is a list of T cell receptor beta chains from one sample in a study of blood T cell repertoires in COVID-19. The repertoire was sequenced with immunoSEQ multiplex PCR; TCRdb's copy has only in-frame clones and lacks some. The sample contains 110,000 or so clones, around 87% of which appear only once. The specimen was peripheral blood. The receptors originated from a human donor in a cohort sampled during active COVID-19. The CDR3 runs from the conserved cysteine through the conserved F or W. A D gene is named only where the DNA matches it firmly. Not every row has a clone size; where given, it reads once, few, many or a size class.

v_gene	abundance	j_gene	d_gene	CDR3nt	CDR3aa
TRBV12-3/TRBV12-4	.	TRBJ2-7	.	TGTGCCAGCAGTTTCGGGGTATCCTACGAGCAGTACTTC	CASSFGVSYEQYF
TRBV3-1/TRBV3-2	few	TRBJ2-1	TRBD2	TGTGCCAGCAGCCAAGATACGGGACTAGCGGGAGGGCCCAGGGGTGAGCAGTTCTTC	CASSQDTGLAGGPRGEQFF
TRBV28	.	TRBJ1-2	TRBD1	TGTGCCAGCAGTTTTACAGGGGAAAATGGCTACACCTTC	CASSFTGENGYTF
TRBV4-1	.	TRBJ2-1	TRBD2	TGCGCCAGCAGCCAAGTTTGGGCTAGCGGGAGTGGCGATGAGCAGTTCTTC	CASSQVWASGSGDEQFF
TRBV19	.	TRBJ1-5	TRBD1	TGTGCCAGTGGGGGGACAGGGCGGAATCAGCCCCAGCATTTT	CASGGTGRNQPQHF
TRBV3-1/TRBV3-2	.	TRBJ2-7	.	TGTGCCAGCAGCCAATCTAGGGGGTCGCAGTACTTC	CASSQSRGSQYF
TRBV27	.	TRBJ1-5	TRBD1	TGTGCCAGCAACCCCGGATCCGGGACAGGGATTAATGGGGGTCAGCCCCAGCATTTT	CASNPGSGTGINGGQPQHF
TRBV5-4	once	TRBJ2-2	.	TGTGCCAGCAGCCGCCGGGGGATGGACACCGGGGAGCTGTTTTTT	CASSRRGMDTGELFF
TRBV12-3/TRBV12-4	.	TRBJ2-1	.	TGTGCCAGCAGTTTGGGAGTGTATGAGCAGTTCTTC	CASSLGVYEQFF
TRBV11-1	.	TRBJ1-1	.	TGTGCCAGCAGCCCCGGGACACAGAACACTGAAGCTTTCTTT	CASSPGTQNTEAFF
TRBV5-6	.	TRBJ1-1	TRBD1	TGTGCCAGCACCCAACCGACAGGGCGGTTTGACACTGAAGCTTTCTTT	CASTQPTGRFDTEAFF
TRBV9	.	TRBJ1-2	TRBD1	TGTGCCAGCAGTCCCCAGGGGGACTATGGCTACACCTTC	CASSPQGDYGYTF
TRBV2	.	TRBJ1-2	TRBD1	TGTGCCAGCAGTGTCCTCCAGGGGGAGGATGGCTACACCTTC	CASSVLQGEDGYTF
TRBV6-5	.	TRBJ1-1	.	TGTGCCAGCAGTTACTCCCCCGGGGGTGAGGGCGCTGAAGCTTTCTTT	CASSYSPGGEGAEAFF
TRBV9	.	TRBJ2-1	TRBD2	TGTGCCAGCAGCATACTAGCGAACAATGAGCAGTTCTTC	CASSILANNEQFF
TRBV6-5	.	TRBJ2-5	TRBD1	TGTGCCAGCAGGGGACAGAGGGTATTTGGAGAGACCCAGTACTTC	CASRGQRVFGETQYF
TRBV18	.	TRBJ2-7	.	TGTGCCAGCTCACCTGCGAACGGCTACGAGCAGTACTTC	CASSPANGYEQYF
TRBV15	.	TRBJ2-7	TRBD1	TGTGCCACCAGCAGAGAAGGGGGCCGCATCTACGAGCAGTACTTC	CATSREGGRIYEQYF
TRBV6-1	.	TRBJ2-2	.	TGTGCCAGCAGTGGTGGGGCCACGTCGGGCACCGGGGAGCTGTTTTTT	CASSGGATSGTGELFF
TRBV28	.	TRBJ2-3	TRBD2	TGTGCCAGCAGTTTATACGGGACTAGCGGGACAGATACGCAGTATTTT	CASSLYGTSGTDTQYF
TRBV5-4	.	TRBJ2-3	.	TGTGCCAGCAGCTTGGGCCCCAACGAGGGCGCAGATACGCAGTATTTT	CASSLGPNEGADTQYF
TRBV3-1/TRBV3-2	.	TRBJ1-2	TRBD1	TGTGCCAGCACCCCAAGGGGGACAGGAGGCGGCTACACCTTC	CASTPRGTGGGYTF
TRBV7-3	.	TRBJ2-3	TRBD2	TGTGCCAGCAGCCTAGGACTAGCGGGCACAGATACGCAGTATTTT	CASSLGLAGTDTQYF
TRBV20-1	once	TRBJ2-7	TRBD2	TGCAGTGCTAGTGCCGGGACTAGCGGGAACGAGCAGTACTTC	CSASAGTSGNEQYF
TRBV19	.	TRBJ1-1	.	TGTGCCAGTAGTGTGGCGGGGGGAGCTTTCTTT	CASSVAGGAFF
TRBV12-5	.	TRBJ2-7	TRBD2	TGTGCTAGTGGTGCGTCGCTGGGACTATCCTACGAGCAGTACTTC	CASGASLGLSYEQYF
TRBV6-4	few	TRBJ2-2	.	TGTGCCAGCCGACAACAACCTATCACCGGGGAGCTGTTTTTT	CASRQQPITGELFF
TRBV27	.	TRBJ2-5	TRBD2	TGTGCCAGCAGGCCGGCGGGACTAGCGGAAGGCTCTGAAGAGACCCAGTACTTC	CASRPAGLAEGSEETQYF
TRBV7-6	once	TRBJ1-1	.	TGTGCCAGCAGCTTCGCCGGACAAATGAACACTGAAGCTTTCTTT	CASSFAGQMNTEAFF
TRBV3-1/TRBV3-2	.	TRBJ2-1	TRBD1	TGTGCCAGCAGCCGGGGGGACAGGGTCTGGAATGAGCAGTTCTTC	CASSRGDRVWNEQFF
TRBV9	.	TRBJ1-3	TRBD1	TGTGCCAGCAGCGTAGAGGCAGGGGGGACTGGAAACACCATATATTTT	CASSVEAGGTGNTIYF
TRBV7-9	.	TRBJ1-6	TRBD1	TGTGCCAGCAGCTTAGCGTGGGCAGGGGGCTATAATTCACCCCTCCACTTT	CASSLAWAGGYNSPLHF
TRBV30	.	TRBJ2-1	TRBD2	TGTGCCTGGAGTGTACAGCGGGGGGGGAATGAGCAGTTCTTC	CAWSVQRGGNEQFF
TRBV2	.	TRBJ2-3	.	TGTGCCACCCTGCGACAGGCCACGGATACGCAGTATTTT	CATLRQATDTQYF
TRBV27	.	TRBJ1-5	.	TGTGCCAGCAGCCGGCGGGGGACCAATCAGCCCCAGCATTTT	CASSRRGTNQPQHF
TRBV7-2	.	TRBJ2-7	.	TGTGCCAGCAGCTTAGAGCAGGCTTACTCCTACGAGCAGTACTTC	CASSLEQAYSYEQYF
TRBV6-5	.	TRBJ1-1	TRBD1	TGTGCCAGCAGTTACTCAAGACAGGGTGACACTGAAGCTTTCTTT	CASSYSRQGDTEAFF